This TCR beta chain was recovered during a study of cytomegalovirus exposure and HLA in healthy donors. Germline V lookup: CDR1 KGHSH, CDR2 LQKENI. Trimming took off 4 bases at V and 0 bases at J, with 9 bases between the two ends. CDR3 length equals 15 residues. PCR was performed using 60 Vbeta and 13 Jbeta primers. The data were produced by immunoSEQ multiplex PCR, yet TCRdb's version contains in-frame clones alone and is incomplete. The sample holds approximately 110,000 clones, roughly 69% seen once. V usage is TRBV18 and J usage is TRBJ2-2; D possibly corresponds to TRBD1 (6 bases). The material sequenced was PBMCs. The source is a man aged 45-60 years in good health and CMV-seropositive. DNA for the CDR3: TGTGCCAGCTCACTCGACAGGACGAACACCGGGGAGCTGTTTTTT. Translated: CASSLDRTNTGELFF.